Listed below are T cell receptor beta chains from one sample, sequenced in a study of T cells in Graves' hyperthyroidism and ophthalmopathy. TCRdb re-called the multiplex PCR reads through MiXCR, storing one row per CDR3 protein. Found here are a few hundred thousand distinct CDR3 sequences, about 15% of them singletons; the top ten hold approximately 5.7%. Specimen: blood. These receptors came from a woman aged 25 to 45 with Graves' hyperthyroidism that later progressed to Graves' ophthalmopathy. Each CDR3 is given with its conserved first and last residue. Each record gives: J gene, D gene, clone size, V gene, CDR3 protein, CDR3 DNA. D genes are given only for firm matches. Expanded clones are given a class, and other clones once, few, many or no size at all.

TRBJ2-6 | NA | many | TRBV2 | CASRSGSGANVLTF | TGTGCCAGCAGATCCGGCTCCGGGGCCAACGTCCTGACTTTC
TRBJ2-7 | NA | once | TRBV19 | CASSMRGPYEQYF | TGTGCCAGTAGTATGAGGGGCCCCTACGAGCAGTACTTC
TRBJ1-5 | NA | NA | TRBV12-5 | CASGLVKAGGSNQPQHF | TGTGCTAGTGGTTTGGTAAAGGCGGGGGGAAGCAATCAGCCCCAGCATTTT
TRBJ1-5 | NA | many | TRBV30 | CAWGTDSNQPQHF | TGTGCCTGGGGGACGGATAGCAATCAGCCCCAGCATTTT
TRBJ2-7 | TRBD1 | many | TRBV27 | CASSGTGKGEQYF | TGTGCCAGCAGTGGGACAGGGAAGGGCGAGCAGTACTTC
TRBJ2-7 | NA | many | TRBV4-1 | CASSQDSGYEQYF | TGCGCCAGCAGCCAAGATTCAGGGTACGAGCAGTACTTC
TRBJ1-4 | NA | NA | TRBV29-1 | CSAVATNEKLFF | TGCAGCGCTGTGGCAACTAATGAAAAACTGTTTTTT
TRBJ1-2 | TRBD1 | few | TRBV3-1 | CASRTGDNGYTF | TGTGCCAGCAGGACAGGGGATAACGGCTACACCTTC
TRBJ1-5 | NA | many | TRBV28 | CASSFPPPEDQAGGNQPQHF | TGTGCCAGCAGTTTTCCCCCGCCGGAGGATCAGGCCGGCGGCAATCAGCCCCAGCATTTT
TRBJ1-5 | NA | NA | TRBV9 | CAGSANSGQPQHF | TGTGCCGGCAGCGCCAACTCAGGACAGCCCCAGCATTTT
TRBJ2-1 | TRBD1 | NA | TRBV24-1 | CATSKLTTGDEQFF | TGTGCCACCAGCAAGCTGACTACAGGGGATGAGCAGTTCTTC
TRBJ2-3 | NA | NA | TRBV3-1 | CASSQEWGPSRDTQYF | TGTGCCAGCAGCCAAGAATGGGGGCCTAGCAGGGATACGCAGTATTTT
TRBJ1-5 | NA | many | TRBV19 | CASMLVYGNQPQHF | TGTGCCAGTATGTTGGTTTATGGGAATCAGCCCCAGCATTTT
TRBJ1-6 | NA | many | TRBV12-3/TRBV12-4 | CASSFLNSPLHF | TGTGCCAGCAGTTTCCTTAACTCACCCCTCCACTTT
TRBJ1-4 | TRBD1 | few | TRBV30 | CAGGDRGTSANEKLFF | TGTGCCGGAGGGGACAGGGGAACGTCGGCGAATGAAAAACTGTTTTTT
TRBJ2-2 | NA | many | TRBV20-1 | CSAVPGQSTGELFF | TGCAGTGCTGTGCCCGGACAGTCCACCGGGGAGCTGTTTTTT
TRBJ1-6 | TRBD1 | many | TRBV5-1 | CASSRQGFDNSPLHF | TGCGCCAGCAGCCGACAGGGGTTTGATAATTCACCCCTCCACTTT
TRBJ2-1 | TRBD2 | many | TRBV20-1 | CSARDPRALAGIYNEQFF | TGCAGTGCTAGAGACCCCCGGGCCCTAGCGGGGATCTACAATGAGCAGTTCTTC
TRBJ1-2 | NA | NA | TRBV10-3 | CAATDGPNYGYTF | TGTGCCGCAACAGACGGCCCCAACTATGGCTACACCTTC
TRBJ2-1 | TRBD2 | NA | TRBV5-6 | CASSWLAGVGWDEQFF | TGTGCCAGCAGCTGGTTAGCGGGAGTGGGGTGGGATGAGCAGTTCTTC
TRBJ2-7 | NA | many | TRBV28 | CASSAPHNYEQYF | TGTGCCAGCAGTGCGCCTCATAACTACGAGCAGTACTTC
TRBJ1-4 | NA | many | TRBV30 | CAWGQNEKLFF | TGTGCCTGGGGACAGAATGAAAAACTGTTTTTT
TRBJ2-7 | NA | NA | TRBV9 | CASSARPGLARVEQYF | TGTGCCAGCAGCGCTCGTCCGGGACTCGCTAGGGTGGAGCAGTACTTC
TRBJ1-2 | NA | few | TRBV27 | CASSFRSGHSNYGYTF | TGTGCCAGCAGTTTCCGGTCGGGGCACTCTAACTATGGCTACACCTTC
TRBJ2-3 | TRBD1 | many | TRBV13 | CASSVAGTGGADTQYF | TGTGCCAGCAGCGTGGCCGGGACAGGGGGCGCAGATACGCAGTATTTT
TRBJ2-7 | NA | many | TRBV3-1 | CASSQEPRSYEQYF | TGTGCCAGCAGCCAAGAACCCAGAAGCTACGAGCAGTACTTC